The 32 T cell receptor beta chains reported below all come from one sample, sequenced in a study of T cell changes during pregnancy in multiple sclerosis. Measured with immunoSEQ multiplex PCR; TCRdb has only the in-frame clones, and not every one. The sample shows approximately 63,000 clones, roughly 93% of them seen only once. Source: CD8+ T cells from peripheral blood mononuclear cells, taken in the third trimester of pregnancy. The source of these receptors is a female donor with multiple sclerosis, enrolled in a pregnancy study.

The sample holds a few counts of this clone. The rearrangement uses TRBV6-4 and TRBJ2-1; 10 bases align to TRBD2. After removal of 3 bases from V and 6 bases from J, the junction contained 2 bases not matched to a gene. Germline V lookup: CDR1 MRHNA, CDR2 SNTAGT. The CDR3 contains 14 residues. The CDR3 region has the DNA TGTGCCAGCAGTGAAGCGGGAGGGCCCAATGAGCAGTTCTTC. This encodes CASSEAGGPNEQFF.

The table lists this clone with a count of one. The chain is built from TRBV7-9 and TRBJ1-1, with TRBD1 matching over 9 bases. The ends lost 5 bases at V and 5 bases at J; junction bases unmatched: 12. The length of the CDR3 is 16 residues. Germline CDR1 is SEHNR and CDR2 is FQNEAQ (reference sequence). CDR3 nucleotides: TGTGCCAGCAGCGAGAGGGACAGGGTATTGCTGACTGAAGCTTTCTTT. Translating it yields CASSERDRVLLTEAFF.

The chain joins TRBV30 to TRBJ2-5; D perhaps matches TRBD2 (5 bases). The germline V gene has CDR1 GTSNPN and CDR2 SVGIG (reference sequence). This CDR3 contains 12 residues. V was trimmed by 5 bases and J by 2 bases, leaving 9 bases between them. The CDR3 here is CAWGLGQETQYF. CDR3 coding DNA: TGTGCCTGGGGACTGGGACAAGAGACCCAGTACTTC.

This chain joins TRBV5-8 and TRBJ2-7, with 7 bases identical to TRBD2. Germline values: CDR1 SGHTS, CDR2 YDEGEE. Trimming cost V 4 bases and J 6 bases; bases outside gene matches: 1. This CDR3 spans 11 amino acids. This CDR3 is CASSPGGEQYF. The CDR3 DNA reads TGTGCCAGCAGCCCGGGGGGCGAGCAGTACTTC.

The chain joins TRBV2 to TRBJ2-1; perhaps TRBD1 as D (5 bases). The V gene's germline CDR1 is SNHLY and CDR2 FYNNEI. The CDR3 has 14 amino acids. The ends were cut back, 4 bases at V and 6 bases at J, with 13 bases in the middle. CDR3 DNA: TGTGCCAGCAGTGGGGCTTCCAGGGTCAATGAGCAGTTCTTC. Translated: CASSGASRVNEQFF.

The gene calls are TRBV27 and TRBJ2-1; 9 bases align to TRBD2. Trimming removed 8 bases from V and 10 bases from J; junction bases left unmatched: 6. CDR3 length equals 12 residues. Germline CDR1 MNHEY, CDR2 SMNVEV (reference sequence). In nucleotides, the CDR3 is TGTGCCAGCGCAGAAGCGGGAGGCGAGCAGTTCTTC. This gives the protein CASAEAGGEQFF.

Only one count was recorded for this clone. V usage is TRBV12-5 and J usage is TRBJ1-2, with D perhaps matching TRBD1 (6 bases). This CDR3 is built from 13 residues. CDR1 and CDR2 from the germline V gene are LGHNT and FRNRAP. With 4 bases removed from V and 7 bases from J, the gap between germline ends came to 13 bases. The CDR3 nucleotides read TGTGCTAGTGGTTCTTTCAGGGGCGGTGGCTACACCTTC. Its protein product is CASGSFRGGGYTF.

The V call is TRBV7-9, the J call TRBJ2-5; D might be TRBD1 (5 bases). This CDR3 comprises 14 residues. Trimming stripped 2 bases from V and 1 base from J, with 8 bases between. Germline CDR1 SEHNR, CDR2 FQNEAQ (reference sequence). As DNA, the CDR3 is TGTGCCAGCAGCTTAAGGGGCCTCCAAGAGACCCAGTACTTC. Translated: CASSLRGLQETQYF.

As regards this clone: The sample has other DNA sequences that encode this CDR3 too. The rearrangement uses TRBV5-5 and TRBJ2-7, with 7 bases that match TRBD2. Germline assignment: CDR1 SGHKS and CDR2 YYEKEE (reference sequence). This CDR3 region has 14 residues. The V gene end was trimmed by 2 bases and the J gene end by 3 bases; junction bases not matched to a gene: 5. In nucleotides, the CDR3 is TGTGCCAGCAGCTTCGGGGCTAGCGGCTACGAGCAGTACTTC. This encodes CASSFGASGYEQYF. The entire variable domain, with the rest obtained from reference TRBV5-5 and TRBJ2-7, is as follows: DAGVTQSPTHLIKTRGQQVTLRCSPISGHKSVSWYQQVLGQGPQFIFQYYEKEERGRGNFPDRFSARQFPNYSSELNVNALLLGDSALYLCASSFGASGYEQYFGPGTRLTVT.

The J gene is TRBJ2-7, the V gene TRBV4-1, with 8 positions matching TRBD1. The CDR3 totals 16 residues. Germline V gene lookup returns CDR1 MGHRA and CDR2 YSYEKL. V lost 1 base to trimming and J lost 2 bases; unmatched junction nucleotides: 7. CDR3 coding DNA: TGCGCCAGCAGCCAAGTCCCGGGACAGGCCACCTACGAGCAGTACTTC. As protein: CASSQVPGQATYEQYF.

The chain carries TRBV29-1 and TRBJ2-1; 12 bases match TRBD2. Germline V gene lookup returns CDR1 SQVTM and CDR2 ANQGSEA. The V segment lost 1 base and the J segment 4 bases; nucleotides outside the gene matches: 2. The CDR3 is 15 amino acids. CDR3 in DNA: TGCAGCGTTGAAGGACTAGCGGGAGAATACAATGAGCAGTTCTTC. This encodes CSVEGLAGEYNEQFF.

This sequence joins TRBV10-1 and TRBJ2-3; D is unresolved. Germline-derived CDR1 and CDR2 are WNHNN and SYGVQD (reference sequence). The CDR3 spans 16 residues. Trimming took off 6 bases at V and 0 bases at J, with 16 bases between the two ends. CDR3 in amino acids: CASSLRRITSTDTQYF. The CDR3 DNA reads TGCGCCAGCAGCCTACGGCGGATTACTAGCACAGATACGCAGTATTTT.

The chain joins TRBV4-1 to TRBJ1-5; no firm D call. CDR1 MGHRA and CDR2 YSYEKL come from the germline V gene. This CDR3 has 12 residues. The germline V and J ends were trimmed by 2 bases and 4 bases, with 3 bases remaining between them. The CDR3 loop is CASSQPNQPQHF. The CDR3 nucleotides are TGCGCCAGCAGCCAACCTAATCAGCCCCAGCATTTT.

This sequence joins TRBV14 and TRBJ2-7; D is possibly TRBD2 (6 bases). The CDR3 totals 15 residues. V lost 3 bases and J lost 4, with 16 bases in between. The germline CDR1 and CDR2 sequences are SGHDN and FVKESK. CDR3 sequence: CASSHRGGLTYEQYF. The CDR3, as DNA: TGTGCCAGCAGCCACCGGGGAGGATTGACTTACGAGCAGTACTTC. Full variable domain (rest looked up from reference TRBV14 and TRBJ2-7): EAGVTQFPSHSVIEKGQTVTLRCDPISGHDNLYWYRRVMGKEIKFLLHFVKESKQDESGMPNNRFLAERTGGTYSTLKVQPAELEDSGVYFCASSHRGGLTYEQYFGPGTRLTVT.

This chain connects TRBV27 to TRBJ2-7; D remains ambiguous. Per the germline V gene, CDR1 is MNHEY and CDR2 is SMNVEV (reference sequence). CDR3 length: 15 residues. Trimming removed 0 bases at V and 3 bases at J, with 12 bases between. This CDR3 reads CASSLSFRMYYEQYF. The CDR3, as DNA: TGTGCCAGCAGTTTATCGTTCAGGATGTACTACGAGCAGTACTTC.

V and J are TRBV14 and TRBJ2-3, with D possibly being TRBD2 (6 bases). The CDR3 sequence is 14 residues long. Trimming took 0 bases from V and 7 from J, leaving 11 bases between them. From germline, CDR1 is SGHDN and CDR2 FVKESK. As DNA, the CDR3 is TGTGCCAGCAGCCAAGATATGGGGGGATATACGCAGTATTTT. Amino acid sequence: CASSQDMGGYTQYF.

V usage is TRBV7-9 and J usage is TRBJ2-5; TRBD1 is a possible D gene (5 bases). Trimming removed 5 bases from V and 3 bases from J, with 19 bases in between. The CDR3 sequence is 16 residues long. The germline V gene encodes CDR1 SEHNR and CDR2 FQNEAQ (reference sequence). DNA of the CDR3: TGTGCCAGCAGCCCCTCGAAGGGGTCAGCGAAAGAGACCCAGTACTTC. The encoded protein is CASSPSKGSAKETQYF.

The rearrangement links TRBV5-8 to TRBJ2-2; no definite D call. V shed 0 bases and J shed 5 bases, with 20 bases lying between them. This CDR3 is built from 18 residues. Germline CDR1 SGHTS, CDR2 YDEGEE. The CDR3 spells CASSLVNSWSPGTGELFF. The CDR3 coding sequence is TGTGCCAGCAGCTTGGTAAATAGTTGGTCCCCCGGGACCGGGGAGCTGTTTTTT.

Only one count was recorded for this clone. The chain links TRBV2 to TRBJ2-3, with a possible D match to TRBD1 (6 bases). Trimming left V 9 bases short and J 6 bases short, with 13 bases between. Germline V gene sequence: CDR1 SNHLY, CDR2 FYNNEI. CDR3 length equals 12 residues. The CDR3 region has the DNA TGTGCCAGTGGGGGCGAGGGGGATACGCAGTATTTT. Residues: CASGGEGDTQYF.

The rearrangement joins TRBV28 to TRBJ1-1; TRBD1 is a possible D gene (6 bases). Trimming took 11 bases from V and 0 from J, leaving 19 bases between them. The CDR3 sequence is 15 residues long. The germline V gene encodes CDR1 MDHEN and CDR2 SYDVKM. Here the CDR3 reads CASRSLQGLNTEAFF. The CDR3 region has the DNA TGTGCCTCGAGGTCACTCCAGGGGCTGAACACTGAAGCTTTCTTT.

As DNA, the CDR3 is TGTGCCAGCAGTTTCGCTAGCTCCTACGAGCAGTACTTC. This codes for CASSFASSYEQYF. The chain uses TRBV7-9 and TRBJ2-7, with D uncertain. Germline V gene sequence: CDR1 SEHNR, CDR2 FQNEAQ (reference sequence). The V and J ends lost 6 bases and 0 bases respectively, with 9 bases between them. This CDR3 comprises 13 residues. Variable domain in full (rest from reference TRBV7-9 and TRBJ2-7): DTGVSQNPRHKITKRGQNVTFRCDPISEHNRLYWYRQTLGQGPEFLTYFQNEAQLEKSRLLSDRFSAERPKGSFSTLEIQRTEQGDSAMYLCASSFASSYEQYFGPGTRLTVT.

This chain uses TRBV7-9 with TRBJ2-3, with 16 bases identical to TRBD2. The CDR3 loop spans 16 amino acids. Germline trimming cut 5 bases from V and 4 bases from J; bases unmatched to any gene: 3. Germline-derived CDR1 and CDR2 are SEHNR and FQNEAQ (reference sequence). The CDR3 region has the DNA TGTGCCAGCAGCACGGGACTAGCGGGAGGGCCAGATACGCAGTATTTT. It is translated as CASSTGLAGGPDTQYF.

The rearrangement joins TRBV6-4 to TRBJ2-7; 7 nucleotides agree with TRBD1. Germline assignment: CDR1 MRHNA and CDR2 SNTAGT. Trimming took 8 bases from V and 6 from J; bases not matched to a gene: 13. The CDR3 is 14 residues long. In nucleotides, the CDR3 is TGTGCCAGCCCGAGGGAGACAGGGTGGCGCGAGCAGTACTTC. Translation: CASPRETGWREQYF.

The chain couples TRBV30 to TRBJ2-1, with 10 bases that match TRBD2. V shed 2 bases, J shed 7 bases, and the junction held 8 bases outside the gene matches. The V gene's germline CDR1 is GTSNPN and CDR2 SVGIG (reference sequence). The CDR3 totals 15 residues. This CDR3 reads CAWSSLAGVWNEQFF. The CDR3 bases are TGTGCCTGGAGTTCTCTAGCGGGAGTATGGAATGAGCAGTTCTTC.

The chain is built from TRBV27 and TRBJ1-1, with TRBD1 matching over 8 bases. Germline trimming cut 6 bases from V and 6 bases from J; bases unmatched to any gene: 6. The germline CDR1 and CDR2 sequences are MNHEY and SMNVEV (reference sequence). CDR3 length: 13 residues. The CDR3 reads CASSHRTGPEAFF. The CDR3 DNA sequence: TGTGCCAGCAGCCATCGGACAGGGCCTGAAGCTTTCTTT.

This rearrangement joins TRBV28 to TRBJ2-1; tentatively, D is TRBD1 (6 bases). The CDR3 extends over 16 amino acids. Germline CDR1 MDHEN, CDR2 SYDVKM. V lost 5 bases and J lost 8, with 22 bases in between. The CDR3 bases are TGTGCCAGCAGTCAGACAGGCGAAACAGACTCCGATGAGCAGTTCTTC. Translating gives CASSQTGETDSDEQFF.

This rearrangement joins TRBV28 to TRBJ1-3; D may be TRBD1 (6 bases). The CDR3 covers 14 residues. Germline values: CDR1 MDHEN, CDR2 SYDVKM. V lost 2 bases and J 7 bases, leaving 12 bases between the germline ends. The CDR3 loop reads CASSLGQGINTIYF. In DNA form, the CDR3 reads TGTGCCAGCAGTTTAGGGCAGGGGATCAACACCATATATTTT.

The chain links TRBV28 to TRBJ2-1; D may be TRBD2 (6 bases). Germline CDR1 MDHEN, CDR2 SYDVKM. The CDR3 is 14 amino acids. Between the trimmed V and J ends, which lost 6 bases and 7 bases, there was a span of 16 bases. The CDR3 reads CASSIDLARNEQFF. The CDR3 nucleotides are TGTGCCAGCAGCATTGACCTAGCGCGGAATGAGCAGTTCTTC.

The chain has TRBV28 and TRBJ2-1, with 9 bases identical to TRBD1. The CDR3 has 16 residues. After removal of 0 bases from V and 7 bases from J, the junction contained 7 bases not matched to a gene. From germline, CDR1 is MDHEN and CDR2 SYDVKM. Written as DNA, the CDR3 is TGTGCCAGCAGTTTATGGGGACAGGGCGTCCGGAATGAGCAGTTCTTC. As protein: CASSLWGQGVRNEQFF.

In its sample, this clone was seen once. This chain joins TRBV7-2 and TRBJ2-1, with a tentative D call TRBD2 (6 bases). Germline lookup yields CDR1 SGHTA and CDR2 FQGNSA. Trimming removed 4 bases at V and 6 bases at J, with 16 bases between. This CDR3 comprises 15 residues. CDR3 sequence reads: CASSYRGGTSNEQFF. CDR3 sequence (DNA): TGTGCCAGCAGCTATCGGGGAGGAACCTCCAATGAGCAGTTCTTC.

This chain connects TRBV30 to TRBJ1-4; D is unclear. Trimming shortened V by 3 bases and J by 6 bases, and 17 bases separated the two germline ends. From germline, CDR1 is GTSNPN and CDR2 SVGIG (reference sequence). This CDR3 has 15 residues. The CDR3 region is CAWRSDEGIDEKLFF. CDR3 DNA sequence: TGTGCCTGGAGATCTGACGAGGGAATCGATGAAAAACTGTTTTTT.

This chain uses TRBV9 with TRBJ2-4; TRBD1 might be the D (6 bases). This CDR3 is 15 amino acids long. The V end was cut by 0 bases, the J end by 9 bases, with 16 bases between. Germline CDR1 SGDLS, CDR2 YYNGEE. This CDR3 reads CASSVAGQGSGIQYF. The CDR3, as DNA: TGTGCCAGCAGCGTAGCTGGGCAGGGGTCAGGCATTCAGTACTTC.